Listed here are 29 T cell receptor beta chains from one sample, sequenced in a study of OX40 agonist ivuxolimab in advanced cancers. Sequencing was performed with immunoSEQ multiplex PCR; in TCRdb, only in-frame clones are kept and a portion is missing. The repertoire includes tens of thousands of clones, about 91% of them detected once, and 3.8% sits in the top ten. The sequences come from CD4+ or CD8+ T cells sorted from blood, collected in a trial of the OX40 agonist ivuxolimab. Receptors were obtained from an adult with an advanced solid tumor such as melanoma, head and neck, liver or kidney cancer.

The sample holds one count of this clone. The genes are TRBV19 and TRBJ1-5; maybe TRBD1 (6 bases). This CDR3 is built from 15 residues. CDR1 and CDR2 (germline): LNHDA, SQIVND (reference sequence). With 9 bases removed from V and 0 bases from J, the gap between germline ends came to 15 bases. DNA for the CDR3: TGTGCCAGCACACTGGGACAACATAGCAATCAGCCCCAGCATTTT. This encodes CASTLGQHSNQPQHF.

This clone came up once. V gene TRBV9 combines with J gene TRBJ2-3; TRBD1 agrees at 10 bases. Per germline, CDR1 SGDLS and CDR2 YYNGEE. Trimming at V came to 0 bases and at J to 2 bases, leaving 9 bases not matched to a gene. The CDR3 covers 18 residues. The CDR3 sequence: CASSVEGRTGGVTDTQYF. In nucleotides, the CDR3 is TGTGCCAGCAGCGTAGAGGGAAGGACAGGGGGAGTCACAGATACGCAGTATTTT.

The chain couples TRBV2 to TRBJ2-7, with TRBD2 matching over 12 bases. Germline V gene sequence: CDR1 SNHLY, CDR2 FYNNEI. V lost 3 bases, J lost 0 bases, and 3 bases stayed unmatched. This CDR3 is built from 16 residues. The CDR3 spells CASSDPSGRDSYEQYF. The CDR3 bases are TGTGCCAGCAGTGATCCTAGCGGGAGGGACTCCTACGAGCAGTACTTC. Based on the CDR3 plus reference TRBV2 and TRBJ2-7, the full variable domain is EPEVTQTPSHQVTQMGQEVILRCVPISNHLYFYWYRQILGQKVEFLVSFYNNEISEKSEIFDDQFSVERPDGSNFTLKIRSTKLEDSAMYFCASSDPSGRDSYEQYFGPGTRLTVT.

This chain joins TRBV19 and TRBJ2-1; 8 nucleotides align to TRBD1. In germline, CDR1 is LNHDA, CDR2 SQIVND (reference sequence). CDR3 length: 16 amino acids. The V segment lost 1 base and the J segment 3 bases; nucleotides outside the gene matches: 5. This CDR3 reads CASSIVGTGLYNEQFF. In DNA form, the CDR3 reads TGTGCCAGTAGTATAGTAGGGACAGGCCTCTACAATGAGCAGTTCTTC.

The gene calls are TRBV27 and TRBJ2-7, with TRBD1 identical over 9 bases. The CDR3 has 15 amino acids. V lost 2 bases and J lost 2; bases outside the gene matches: 4. Germline CDR1 MNHEY, CDR2 SMNVEV (reference sequence). As DNA, the CDR3 is TGTGCCAGCAGTTTAACGGGACAGGGCCCCTACGAGCAGTACTTC. Protein sequence: CASSLTGQGPYEQYF.

V is TRBV11-3 and J is TRBJ1-1; D unresolved. Trimming left V 1 base short and J 8 bases short, with 11 bases between. CDR3 size: 13 residues. Germline CDR1 reads SGHNT; CDR2 reads YENEEA. CDR3 protein: CASSLGGSGEAFF. In nucleotides, the CDR3 is TGTGCCAGCAGCTTAGGTGGCTCGGGGGAAGCTTTCTTT.

This clone was seen only once. This rearrangement joins TRBV2 to TRBJ2-1, with D unresolved. Germline lookup yields CDR1 SNHLY and CDR2 FYNNEI. The CDR3 length is 12 residues. The V end was cut by 1 base, the J end by 7 bases, with 5 bases between. The CDR3: CASSEGWNEQFF. The CDR3 nucleotides are TGTGCCAGCAGTGAAGGCTGGAATGAGCAGTTCTTC.

This chain uses TRBV4-2 with TRBJ2-7, with 13 bases matching TRBD2. With 0 bases clipped from V and 2 bases from J, the junction kept 10 bases outside the gene matches. The CDR3 covers 19 residues. Germline CDR1 LGHNA, CDR2 YNFKEQ. DNA for the CDR3: TGTGCCAGCAGCCAAGAGGTCAGGACTAGCGGGAGCCCAACCTACGAGCAGTACTTC. Translated, it gives CASSQEVRTSGSPTYEQYF.

As to this clone: Germline and junction disagree at one end, which may indicate a read error. This chain connects TRBV5-7 to TRBJ2-7; TRBD1 aligns across 12 bases. TRBV5-7 is filed as an ORF, its function uncertain. This CDR3 comprises 14 residues. In DNA form, the CDR3 reads TGCTCCCCCCCCGGGACAGGGGGCGCGGGGGAGCAGTACTTC. Protein product: CSPPGTGGAGEQYF.

The CDR3 reads CANTTGGGTSFDSYEQYF. CDR3 nucleotide sequence: TGTGCCAACACGACCGGAGGGGGAACTAGCTTTGACTCCTACGAGCAGTACTTC. J is TRBJ2-7 and V is TRBV25-1; tentatively, D is TRBD1 or TRBD2 (6 bases each). V lost 10 bases and J lost 0, with 28 bases in between. The germline V gene encodes CDR1 MGHDK and CDR2 SYGVNS. The CDR3 length is 18 residues.

V and J are TRBV4-1 and TRBJ2-7, with 8 bases identical to TRBD1. CDR3 size: 15 residues. V lost 1 base and J lost 2; bases outside the gene matches: 4. In germline, CDR1 is MGHRA, CDR2 YSYEKL. CDR3 sequence: CASSQGQGLAYEQYF. CDR3 in DNA: TGCGCCAGCAGCCAAGGACAGGGGTTGGCCTACGAGCAGTACTTC.

The J gene is TRBJ2-1, the V gene TRBV2, with 10 bases fitting TRBD1. CDR1 is SNHLY and CDR2 is FYNNEI in the germline V gene. This CDR3 has 16 residues. Trimming removed 2 bases from V and 5 bases from J; junction bases left unmatched: 6. The CDR3 DNA sequence: TGTGCCAGCAGTGAAACCGGGACAGGGGACCACAATGAGCAGTTCTTC. Its translation is CASSETGTGDHNEQFF.

In this sample, this clone turned up a few times. The CDR3 protein is CASSQAPRLNEQFF. The CDR3 DNA reads as TGCGCCAGCAGCCAGGCCCCGCGGCTCAATGAGCAGTTCTTC. The chain links TRBV4-3 to TRBJ2-1; D unresolved. The CDR3 extends over 14 amino acids. Germline V gives CDR1 LGHNA, CDR2 YSLEER. V lost 3 bases, J lost 6 bases, and 12 bases lay in between.

The chain recombines TRBV30 with TRBJ1-2; D call uncertain. This CDR3 is 14 amino acids long. Trimming took 5 bases from V and 4 from J, leaving 17 bases between them. The germline V gene encodes CDR1 GTSNPN and CDR2 SVGIG (reference sequence). The CDR3 loop reads CAWPFRGEGYGYTF. Here the CDR3 DNA reads TGTGCCTGGCCCTTCCGTGGGGAGGGCTATGGCTACACCTTC.

The chain has TRBV9 and TRBJ1-2; 7 bases fit TRBD1. Germline lookup yields CDR1 SGDLS and CDR2 YYNGEE. The junction had 7 bases not matched to a gene; V was cut back by 5 bases and J by 3 bases. CDR3 length equals 14 residues. This CDR3 reads CASRPTGEDYGYTF. The CDR3, as DNA: TGTGCCAGCAGGCCTACAGGGGAGGACTATGGCTACACCTTC.

The chain joins TRBV28 to TRBJ2-2; the match to TRBD2 covers 11 bases. CDR1 and CDR2 (germline): MDHEN, SYDVKM. The CDR3 runs 16 residues. The V gene end was trimmed by 5 bases and the J gene end by 4 bases; junction bases not matched to a gene: 6. CDR3 DNA: TGTGCCAGCAGTCCTCGACTAGCGGGGTTCACCGGGGAGCTGTTTTTT. Its translation is CASSPRLAGFTGELFF.

This chain connects TRBV4-3 to TRBJ2-7; TRBD1 aligns across 9 bases. The germline V gene encodes CDR1 LGHNA and CDR2 YSLEER. V dropped 1 base and J dropped 5; count of bases not matched to a gene: 6. The CDR3 is made up of 15 amino acids. This chain's CDR3 is CASSQGLGQGDEQYF. CDR3 in DNA: TGCGCCAGCAGCCAAGGGTTGGGACAGGGAGACGAGCAGTACTTC.

In its sample, this clone was seen a few times. V and J are TRBV6-1 and TRBJ2-3, with 12 bases lining up with TRBD2. This CDR3 has 15 amino acids. Germline V gives CDR1 MNHNS, CDR2 SASEGT. The V segment lost 2 bases and the J segment 4 bases; nucleotides outside the gene matches: 1. CDR3 sequence reads: CASSELAGGPDTQYF. CDR3 DNA sequence: TGTGCCAGCAGTGAACTAGCGGGAGGGCCAGATACGCAGTATTTT.

The CDR3 coding sequence is TGTGCCAGTAGTATAGGCGGGGGGGGTATTCAGCCCCAGCATTTT. Protein sequence: CASSIGGGGIQPQHF. The chain carries TRBV19 and TRBJ1-5, with D perhaps matching TRBD1 (5 bases). CDR1 is LNHDA and CDR2 is SQIVND in the germline V gene (reference sequence). The CDR3 is 15 amino acids. V shed 1 base and J shed 6 bases, with 13 bases lying between them.

The chain uses TRBV9 and TRBJ2-1, with D uncertain. The CDR3 runs 13 residues. The ends were cut back, 0 bases at V and 8 bases at J, with 9 bases in the middle. CDR1 and CDR2 from the germline V gene are SGDLS and YYNGEE. The CDR3, as DNA: TGTGCCAGCAGCGTAGTACCGTGGGATGAGCAGTTCTTC. Its translation: CASSVVPWDEQFF.

The count of this clone is one. The genes are TRBV4-3 and TRBJ2-7, with 11 bases matching TRBD2. V was pared by 1 base and J by 3 bases, with 5 bases of the junction left unmatched. CDR3 length: 16 residues. From germline, CDR1 is LGHNA and CDR2 YSLEER. The CDR3: CASSQAYLAGGYEQYF. For the CDR3, the DNA is TGCGCCAGCAGCCAAGCGTATCTAGCGGGAGGCTACGAGCAGTACTTC.

This clone was recorded once. V is TRBV19 and J is TRBJ2-7; tentative D call: TRBD1 (6 bases). The V gene lost 2 bases and the J gene lost 0 bases, with 8 bases spanning the gap. CDR1 and CDR2 (germline): LNHDA, SQIVND (reference sequence). The CDR3 has 14 residues. The CDR3 coding sequence is TGTGCCAGTAGTATATCAGGGGACTCCTACGAGCAGTACTTC. This encodes CASSISGDSYEQYF. Full variable domain (missing parts from reference TRBV19 and TRBJ2-7): DGGITQSPKYLFRKEGQNVTLSCEQNLNHDAMYWYRQDPGQGLRLIYYSQIVNDFQKGDIAEGYSVSREKKESFPLTVTSAQKNPTAFYLCASSISGDSYEQYFGPGTRLTVT.

This chain uses TRBV7-6 with TRBJ1-4; a weak D match, TRBD1 (5 bases). The V end was cut by 2 bases, the J end by 0 bases, with 16 bases between. This CDR3 region has 18 residues. Germline CDR1 SGHVS, CDR2 FNYEAQ. The CDR3, as DNA: TGTGCCAGCAGCTTAATGGGGCCGCCCCTTACAACTAATGAAAAACTGTTTTTT. It yields the protein CASSLMGPPLTTNEKLFF. The full variable domain, its missing parts supplied by reference TRBV7-6 and TRBJ1-4, is GAGVSQSPRYKVTKRGQDVALRCDPISGHVSLYWYRQALGQGPEFLTYFNYEAQQDKSGLPNDRFSAERPEGSISTLTIQRTEQRDSAMYRCASSLMGPPLTTNEKLFFGSGTQLSVL.

The chain couples TRBV5-1 to TRBJ2-7, with 8 bases lining up with TRBD2. The CDR3 contains 14 residues. In germline, CDR1 is SGHRS, CDR2 YFSETQ. Trimming took 1 base from V and 5 from J; bases not matched to a gene: 5. CDR3 coding DNA: TGCGCCAGCAGCTTGACGGGAGGGTCCCACGAGCAGTACTTC. It translates to CASSLTGGSHEQYF. The full variable domain, completed using reference TRBV5-1 and TRBJ2-7, is KAGVTQTPRYLIKTRGQQVTLSCSPISGHRSVSWYQQTPGQGLQFLFEYFSETQRNKGNFPGRFSGRQFSNSRSEMNVSTLELGDSALYLCASSLTGGSHEQYFGPGTRLTVT.

The chain uses TRBV28 and TRBJ2-1, with 8 bases lining up with TRBD1. The CDR3 loop spans 16 amino acids. CDR1 MDHEN and CDR2 SYDVKM come from the germline V gene. V lost 4 bases and J lost 3; bases outside the gene matches: 8. The CDR3 protein is CASSSIRGQVYNEQFF. CDR3 coding DNA: TGTGCCAGCAGTTCGATCAGGGGGCAAGTCTACAATGAGCAGTTCTTC. Supplemented by reference TRBV28 and TRBJ2-1, the full variable domain reads DVKVTQSSRYLVKRTGEKVFLECVQDMDHENMFWYRQDPGLGLRLIYFSYDVKMKEKGDIPEGYSVSREKKERFSLILESASTNQTSMYLCASSSIRGQVYNEQFFGPGTRLTVL.

The chain uses TRBV27 and TRBJ2-1; D is uncertain. The germline CDR1 and CDR2 sequences are MNHEY and SMNVEV (reference sequence). V dropped 5 bases and J dropped 4 bases, with 6 bases sitting between them. This CDR3 is 12 amino acids long. Here the CDR3 reads CASSTPYNEQFF. Written as DNA, the CDR3 is TGTGCCAGCAGTACCCCGTACAATGAGCAGTTCTTC.

The rearrangement uses TRBV6-6 and TRBJ1-5; possibly TRBD1 for D (6 bases). V shed 2 bases and J shed 0 bases, with 8 bases lying between them. This CDR3 spans 15 amino acids. Germline assignment: CDR1 MNHNY and CDR2 SVGAGI (reference sequence). Here the CDR3 DNA reads TGTGCCAGCAGTTACGTGGACAGTAGCAATCAGCCCCAGCATTTT. This codes for CASSYVDSSNQPQHF.

The chain couples TRBV10-3 to TRBJ1-2; D may be TRBD1 (6 bases). The CDR3 is 13 amino acids. Germline loops: CDR1 ENHRY, CDR2 SYGVKD. Trimming cost V 11 bases and J 2 bases, with 15 bases left between them. CDR3 amino acids: CALKGEENYGYTF. CDR3 in DNA: TGTGCCCTGAAGGGGGAGGAGAACTATGGCTACACCTTC.

This chain joins TRBV9 and TRBJ1-1, with D possibly being TRBD1 (6 bases). Germline CDR1 and CDR2: SGDLS and YYNGEE. CDR3 length equals 14 residues. Trimming took off 3 bases at V and 4 bases at J, with 13 bases between the two ends. CDR3 nucleotide sequence: TGTGCCAGCAGCGCCATCAGGGGTGGCACTGAAGCTTTCTTT. Translating it yields CASSAIRGGTEAFF. The complete variable domain, with remaining parts taken from reference TRBV9 and TRBJ1-1, reads DSGVTQTPKHLITATGQRVTLRCSPRSGDLSVYWYQQSLDQGLQFLIQYYNGEERAKGNILERFSAQQFPDLHSELNLSSLELGDSALYFCASSAIRGGTEAFFGQGTRLTVV.